The 11 T cell receptor beta chains below were found in one sample sequenced in a study of T cells in Graves' hyperthyroidism and ophthalmopathy. RNA transcripts provided the source from which TCR beta CDR3 regions were amplified. Carried out on the TCR CDR3, a first-round RT-PCR used the HTBI primer set. MiXCR, run by TCRdb on the multiplex PCR reads, gives a single entry per CDR3 protein. The sample lists some 400,000 distinct CDR3 sequences, approximately 15% seen once, with 8% to 13% in the top ten. The sample consisted of blood. These receptors were obtained from a woman aged 55-70 years with Graves' hyperthyroidism.

This clonotype came up a few times. The chain recombines TRBV28 with TRBJ1-2, with no clear D. Germline V gene sequence: CDR1 MDHEN, CDR2 SYDVKM. V lost 10 bases and J 7 bases, leaving 19 bases between the germline ends. The CDR3 covers 13 residues. The CDR3 region is CAIQDPRTSGYTF. The DNA of the CDR3 is TGTGCCATTCAGGACCCCCGAACATCTGGCTACACCTTC.

The chain combines TRBV27 with TRBJ2-6, with D possibly being TRBD1 (9 bases). Looked up from germline, CDR1 is MNHEY and CDR2 is SMNVEV (reference sequence). The CDR3 spans 19 residues. Trimming took off 5 bases at V and 3 bases at J, with 23 bases between the two ends. The CDR3 region is CASSTGGGTGSFGANVLTF. The CDR3, as DNA: TGTGCCAGCAGTACCGGGGGGGGGACAGGGTCGTTTGGGGCCAACGTCCTGACTTTC.

The gene calls are TRBV5-1 and TRBJ2-7; 8 nucleotides agree with TRBD2. Germline V gene lookup returns CDR1 SGHRS and CDR2 YFSETQ. This CDR3 has 15 amino acids. Trimming took 5 bases from V and 6 from J; bases not matched to a gene: 13. CDR3 nucleotides: TGCGCCAGCAGGACCGGAGCGGGAGTGGCGTTCGAGCAGTACTTC. Amino acid sequence: CASRTGAGVAFEQYF. Together with reference TRBV5-1 and TRBJ2-7, the CDR3 gives the full variable domain: KAGVTQTPRYLIKTRGQQVTLSCSPISGHRSVSWYQQTPGQGLQFLFEYFSETQRNKGNFPGRFSGRQFSNSRSEMNVSTLELGDSALYLCASRTGAGVAFEQYFGPGTRLTVT.

There are many counts of this clonotype. The chain carries TRBV27 and TRBJ1-2, with 7 bases identical to TRBD1. CDR3 size: 15 residues. V dropped 6 bases and J dropped 4; count of bases not matched to a gene: 11. CDR1 is MNHEY and CDR2 is SMNVEV in the germline V gene (reference sequence). CDR3 residues: CASSPSPGQLYGYTF. The CDR3, as DNA: TGTGCCAGCAGCCCATCACCGGGACAGCTCTATGGCTACACCTTC.

This clonotype appeared many times. The CDR3 is CSAPGRGEAFF. The CDR3 DNA is TGCAGCGCCCCGGGGCGAGGGGAAGCTTTCTTT. The chain uses TRBV29-1 and TRBJ1-1; D is possibly TRBD1 (5 bases). The germline gives CDR1 SQVTM, CDR2 ANQGSEA. CDR3 length equals 11 residues. V gave up 7 bases and J gave up 8 bases, with 14 bases separating them.

This clonotype was counted ten times or more. V usage is TRBV20-1 and J usage is TRBJ2-5; TRBD2 matches 7 bases. CDR1 is DFQATT, CDR2 SNEGSKA, per germline (reference sequence). The CDR3 is 14 residues long. After removal of 5 bases from V and 5 bases from J, the junction contained 11 bases not matched to a gene. CDR3 loop: CSAPRGGSGETQYF. The CDR3 nucleotides are TGCAGTGCTCCGCGAGGCGGGAGTGGGGAGACCCAGTACTTC.

This clonotype was observed many times. The rearrangement uses TRBV12-3 or TRBV12-4 and TRBJ2-3; 7 nucleotides agree with TRBD1. The CDR3 is made up of 12 amino acids. With 6 bases clipped from V and 6 bases from J, the junction kept 3 bases outside the gene matches. CDR3 bases: TGTGCCAGCAGCAAGACAGGGGATACGCAGTATTTT. Translation gives CASSKTGDTQYF.

This clonotype appeared a single time. The chain is built from TRBV6-1 and TRBJ1-1, with a possible D match to TRBD1 (5 bases). Germline lookup yields CDR1 MNHNS and CDR2 SASEGT. The CDR3 runs to 13 residues. The V gene lost 10 bases and the J gene lost 4 bases, with 16 bases spanning the gap. The CDR3 region is CATLQTQGTEAFF. The CDR3 DNA reads as TGTGCCACCCTCCAAACCCAGGGCACTGAAGCTTTCTTT.

The chain is built from TRBV9 and TRBJ2-1; 8 nucleotides agree with TRBD2. The CDR3 covers 15 residues. V was pared by 0 bases and J by 5 bases, with 4 bases of the junction left unmatched. Germline assignment: CDR1 SGDLS and CDR2 YYNGEE. CDR3 in amino acids: CASSVGAREDNEQFF. CDR3 DNA: TGTGCCAGCAGCGTAGGTGCGCGGGAGGACAATGAGCAGTTCTTC.

In its sample, this clonotype was seen many times. The chain couples TRBV28 to TRBJ2-7, with D possibly TRBD1 on 6 matching bases. Germline V gene sequence: CDR1 MDHEN, CDR2 SYDVKM. The CDR3 is 14 residues long. V dropped 7 bases and J dropped 3 bases, with 16 bases sitting between them. CDR3 in DNA: TGTGCCAGCACCCCCCGCGACAGGAGCTACGAGCAGTACTTC. This gives the protein CASTPRDRSYEQYF.

In its sample, this clonotype was seen a few times. The chain recombines TRBV4-2 with TRBJ2-7; 9 bases fit TRBD2. This CDR3 has 16 amino acids. J lost 6 bases, V lost 1 base, and 10 bases had no gene match. Germline V gene sequence: CDR1 LGHNA, CDR2 YNFKEQ. The CDR3 reads CASSQVRAGGPGEQYF. The CDR3 nucleotides read TGTGCCAGCAGCCAAGTCCGGGCGGGAGGGCCGGGCGAGCAGTACTTC.